These 17 T cell receptor beta chains were sequenced from one sample in a study of OX40 agonist ivuxolimab in advanced cancers. Sequenced by immunoSEQ multiplex PCR; TCRdb stores in-frame clones only, minus some. There are about 74,000 clones in the sample; roughly 80% occur only once, and over 2% lies in the top ten. The specimen was CD4+ or CD8+ T cells sorted from blood, collected in a trial of the OX40 agonist ivuxolimab. The receptor source for this set is an adult with an advanced solid tumor such as melanoma, head and neck, liver or kidney cancer.

The chain employs TRBV7-2 and TRBJ2-7; 11 bases align to TRBD2. V shed 3 bases and J 2 bases; nucleotides not matched to a gene: 3. Per the germline V gene, CDR1 is SGHTA and CDR2 is FQGNSA. The CDR3 extends over 15 amino acids. CDR3 region: CASSLTSGVTYEQYF. The CDR3 nucleotides are TGTGCCAGCAGCTTGACTAGCGGGGTTACCTACGAGCAGTACTTC.

The chain uses TRBV6-6 and TRBJ2-3, with D hard to call. Germline CDR1 and CDR2: MNHNY and SVGAGI (reference sequence). This CDR3 spans 11 amino acids. The ends were cut back, 6 bases at V and 8 bases at J, with 9 bases in the middle. The CDR3 DNA follows: TGTGCCAGCAGGGTATCGGGTACGCAGTATTTT. This gives the protein CASRVSGTQYF.

The rearrangement joins TRBV5-1 to TRBJ2-5, with D unclear. The DNA end favors TRBJ2-7, so the J call may be wrong. The CDR3 loop spans 13 amino acids. Germline lookup yields CDR1 SGHRS and CDR2 YFSETQ. The CDR3 reads CASSLTETYEQYF. In nucleotides, the CDR3 is TGCGCCAGCAGCTTAACGGAGACCTACGAGCAGTACTTC.

In this sample, this clone turned up a few times. V is TRBV2 and J is TRBJ1-5; the D gene is possibly TRBD1 (5 bases). Trimming left V 6 bases short and J 1 base short, with 13 bases between. Germline CDR1 SNHLY, CDR2 FYNNEI. This CDR3 has 15 amino acids. The CDR3: CASRGGIVSNQPQHF. Here the CDR3 DNA reads TGTGCCAGCAGGGGGGGGATTGTGAGCAATCAGCCCCAGCATTTT.

This clone was seen just once. The chain carries TRBV30 and TRBJ1-1; weak D call: TRBD1 (5 bases). The CDR3 is 12 residues long. CDR1 and CDR2 from the germline V gene are GTSNPN and SVGIG (reference sequence). Trimming stripped 3 bases from V and 11 bases from J, with 16 bases between. The CDR3 nucleotides read TGTGCCTGGAGGACAGAGGCGACAGCCGCTTTCTTT. Translation gives CAWRTEATAAFF.

Sample share makes this clone medium-sized. The chain joins TRBV7-9 to TRBJ2-1; maybe TRBD2 (5 bases). Germline values: CDR1 SEHNR, CDR2 FQNEAQ (reference sequence). V shed 4 bases and J shed 8 bases, with 15 bases lying between them. The CDR3 contains 14 residues. The CDR3 coding sequence is TGTGCCAGCAGCTCAGACCTAGCTTCCCATGAGCAGTTCTTC. Translating it yields CASSSDLASHEQFF.

This rearrangement joins TRBV7-9 to TRBJ2-7; D may be TRBD1 (6 bases). The CDR3 runs 15 residues. Trimming shortened V by 1 base and J by 2 bases, and 12 bases separated the two germline ends. The germline V gene encodes CDR1 SEHNR and CDR2 FQNEAQ (reference sequence). CDR3 bases: TGTGCCAGCAGCTTAGGAGGGGGTGCTACCTACGAGCAGTACTTC. Amino acids: CASSLGGGATYEQYF.

This chain uses TRBV6-5 with TRBJ2-5; tentatively, D is TRBD2 (5 bases). The CDR3 extends over 12 amino acids. V was cut by 0 bases and J by 13 bases, with 12 bases left in between. Germline CDR1 and CDR2: MNHEY and SVGAGI. CDR3 amino acids: CASSYSIGELYF. The CDR3 region has the DNA TGTGCCAGCAGTTACTCGATCGGGGAACTGTACTTC.

This clone was picked up one time. The genes are TRBV19 and TRBJ1-6, with TRBD1 matching 7 bases. Germline CDR1 and CDR2: LNHDA and SQIVND (reference sequence). V gave up 3 bases and J gave up 7 bases; unmatched junction bases: 6. The CDR3 contains 15 residues. The CDR3 DNA reads as TGTGCCAGTAGTATTAAACAGGGGAGGAATTCACCCCTCCACTTT. Translating gives CASSIKQGRNSPLHF.

The table lists this clone with a count of one. Here the CDR3 DNA reads TGTGCCAGCAGCAAACGGGGACAGAGCTCCTACAATGAGCAGTTCTTC. This sequence encodes CASSKRGQSSYNEQFF. The chain combines TRBV21-1 with TRBJ2-1; the table's D call, TRBD1, was not checked against the DNA. TRBV21-1 is annotated as a pseudogene. The CDR3 extends over 16 amino acids.

The chain joins TRBV27 to TRBJ2-5; D possibly uses TRBD1 or TRBD2 (5 bases each). CDR1 and CDR2 from the germline V gene are MNHEY and SMNVEV (reference sequence). This CDR3 has 15 amino acids. V gave up 5 bases and J gave up 0 bases, with 13 bases separating them. The CDR3 protein is CASSLTWGYQETQYF. The CDR3, as DNA: TGTGCCAGCAGTCTCACCTGGGGGTACCAAGAGACCCAGTACTTC.

This rearrangement joins TRBV5-4 to TRBJ1-1; 8 positions agree with TRBD1. Germline CDR1 reads SGHNT; CDR2 reads YYREEE (reference sequence). The V gene end was trimmed by 4 bases and the J gene end by 1 base; junction bases not matched to a gene: 6. The CDR3 covers 15 residues. The CDR3 DNA sequence: TGTGCCAGCAGCCACTCCGGGACAGGGAACACTGAAGCTTTCTTT. Translating gives CASSHSGTGNTEAFF.

This clone has a single count. The chain carries TRBV6-1 and TRBJ1-2; a weak D match, TRBD1 (6 bases). There are 15 residues in the CDR3. The germline V gene has CDR1 MNHNS and CDR2 SASEGT. V was shortened by 4 bases and J by 5 bases, with 17 bases between the two germline ends. The CDR3 DNA sequence: TGTGCCAGCAGTGTTGACAGGACTCAAAGTTATGGCTACACCTTC. Its protein product is CASSVDRTQSYGYTF.

This chain connects TRBV2 to TRBJ2-1; TRBD2 aligns across 10 bases. The germline gives CDR1 SNHLY, CDR2 FYNNEI. Trimming took 5 bases from V and 0 from J; bases not matched to a gene: 10. This CDR3 is 18 amino acids long. The CDR3 bases are TGTGCCAGCAGTTTTCGTAGCGGGGGGACCAGCTCCTACAATGAGCAGTTCTTC. Protein product: CASSFRSGGTSSYNEQFF.

The J gene is TRBJ2-5, the V gene TRBV5-1; possibly TRBD1 for D (6 bases). V gave up 4 bases and J gave up 5 bases, with 15 bases separating them. Germline V CDR1 and CDR2: SGHRS, YFSETQ. The CDR3 consists of 14 residues. The CDR3, as DNA: TGCGCCAGCAGCCTCGGGACACGTTGGGAGACCCAGTACTTC. Translated: CASSLGTRWETQYF.

The V and J genes are TRBV5-1 and TRBJ2-5; 10 bases agree with TRBD2. Germline V gene sequence: CDR1 SGHRS, CDR2 YFSETQ. The CDR3 covers 16 residues. Trimming removed 1 base from V and 2 bases from J; junction bases left unmatched: 5. The CDR3 DNA reads TGCGCCAGCAGCTTGATAGCACTAGCGGGACAAGAGACCCAGTACTTC. It yields the protein CASSLIALAGQETQYF.

The gene calls are TRBV7-9 and TRBJ1-1; tentatively, D is TRBD1 (6 bases). In germline, CDR1 is SEHNR, CDR2 FQNEAQ (reference sequence). V lost 5 bases and J lost 2, with 15 bases in between. CDR3 length equals 15 residues. CDR3 in amino acids: CASSHWTARNTEAFF. The DNA of the CDR3 is TGTGCCAGCAGCCATTGGACAGCCAGAAACACTGAAGCTTTCTTT.